One T cell receptor (beta chain) is described in this entry. Its matching antigen is unknown. In germline, CDR1 is SGDLS, CDR2 YYNGEE. The CDR3 has 12 amino acids. Trimming took 0 bases from V and 13 from J, leaving 8 bases between them. The data are from a study of cytomegalovirus exposure and HLA in healthy donors. Study-level points and caveats: Using a false discovery rate of 0.05, a later analysis showed that around 16,000 TCR beta sequences were associated with HLA alleles. The study recorded 150 to 200 TCR beta chains that were cytomegalovirus-associated. Sequencing had likely introduced a cluster of highly shared sequence variants as an artifact.

PCR amplification relied on 60 Vbeta primers (plus 13 Jbeta primers). Method: immunoSEQ multiplex PCR; TCRdb's copy keeps in-frame clones and lacks some. This repertoire includes 95,000 to 150,000 clones. The V and J genes are TRBV9 and TRBJ1-6; D unclear. The receptor was derived from a man younger than 30 in good health and CMV-seronegative. The sample was PBMCs. The CDR3 here is CASSVVEGPLHF. The DNA for the CDR3 is TGTGCCAGCAGCGTAGTAGAGGGCCCCCTCCACTTT. Variable domain in full (rest from reference TRBV9 and TRBJ1-6): DSGVTQTPKHLITATGQRVTLRCSPRSGDLSVYWYQQSLDQGLQFLIQYYNGEERAKGNILERFSAQQFPDLHSELNLSSLELGDSALYFCASSVVEGPLHFGNGTRLTVT.